These 10 T cell receptor beta chains were sequenced from one sample in a study of blood T cell repertoires in COVID-19. This table comes from immunoSEQ multiplex PCR, and its TCRdb copy is limited to in-frame clones, with some not included. The table records 150,000 to 200,000 clones, roughly 79% of them present only once. The sequenced sample was peripheral blood. The receptors here all came from a man aged 55-75 years with active or convalescent COVID-19.

The V and J genes are TRBV7-9 and TRBJ2-7; D is possibly TRBD1 (5 bases). CDR1 and CDR2 from the germline V gene are SEHNR and FQNEAQ (reference sequence). This CDR3 region has 14 residues. The germline V and J ends were trimmed by 5 bases and 1 base, with 12 bases remaining between them. The CDR3 DNA reads TGTGCCAGCAGCCGCTCAGGGTTGTCCTACGAGCAGTACTTC. As protein: CASSRSGLSYEQYF.

J is TRBJ2-5 and V is TRBV7-7; maybe TRBD1 (7 bases). Germline assignment: CDR1 SSHAT and CDR2 FNYEAQ (reference sequence). The V end lost 4 bases, the J end lost 6 bases, and 15 bases lay between the germline ends. The CDR3 contains 14 residues. CDR3 DNA sequence: TGTGCCAGCAGCTCAAACAGGGGCGGGAAGACCCAGTACTTC. It encodes CASSSNRGGKTQYF.

CDR3 DNA sequence: TGTGCCAGCTCACCACTCCCCGGGGCCTACGAGCAGTACTTC. Its translation: CASSPLPGAYEQYF. The rearrangement uses TRBV18 and TRBJ2-7, with D maybe TRBD2 (5 bases). V dropped 1 base and J dropped 2 bases, with 9 bases sitting between them. CDR1 and CDR2 (germline): KGHSH, LQKENI. This CDR3 is built from 14 residues.

The genes are TRBV19 and TRBJ1-2, with 11 positions matching TRBD1. This CDR3 spans 15 amino acids. The V gene's germline CDR1 is LNHDA and CDR2 SQIVND (reference sequence). The V gene end was trimmed by 4 bases and the J gene end by 8 bases; junction bases not matched to a gene: 9. CDR3 in DNA: TGTGCCAGTAGTAACCTGGGACAGGGGGAATCAGGCTACACCTTC. Protein: CASSNLGQGESGYTF.

This clone was observed once. The V and J genes are TRBV5-1 and TRBJ2-7, with D maybe TRBD2 (5 bases). Germline CDR1 is SGHRS and CDR2 is YFSETQ. The CDR3 is 15 amino acids. Trimming cost V 2 bases and J 2 bases, with 14 bases left between them. CDR3 residues: CASSFGGSVPYEQYF. DNA for the CDR3: TGCGCCAGCAGCTTTGGCGGGTCCGTACCCTACGAGCAGTACTTC.

The chain recombines TRBV7-2 with TRBJ2-7; D may be TRBD2 (6 bases). CDR1 and CDR2 (germline): SGHTA, FQGNSA. The CDR3 consists of 14 residues. Trimming left V 3 bases short and J 3 bases short, with 12 bases between. The CDR3 coding sequence is TGTGCCAGCAGCTTGGGACGGGAGATCTACGAGCAGTACTTC. This codes for CASSLGREIYEQYF.

This clone has only a few counts. The chain uses TRBV19 and TRBJ1-2; D call uncertain. The germline CDR1 and CDR2 sequences are LNHDA and SQIVND (reference sequence). This CDR3 comprises 16 residues. The V and J ends lost 5 bases and 0 bases respectively, with 16 bases between them. CDR3 DNA sequence: TGTGCCAGTAGTTCAATAGGAGGTGATTCTAACTATGGCTACACCTTC. Amino acids: CASSSIGGDSNYGYTF. Supplemented by reference TRBV19 and TRBJ1-2, the full variable domain reads DGGITQSPKYLFRKEGQNVTLSCEQNLNHDAMYWYRQDPGQGLRLIYYSQIVNDFQKGDIAEGYSVSREKKESFPLTVTSAQKNPTAFYLCASSSIGGDSNYGYTFGSGTRLTVV.

This chain joins TRBV5-4 and TRBJ2-5; 9 bases are shared with TRBD2. Germline V gene lookup returns CDR1 SGHNT and CDR2 YYREEE (reference sequence). CDR3 size: 15 residues. The trim removed 5 bases at V and 4 bases at J, leaving 9 bases unmatched. The CDR3 reads CASSPPGLASETQYF. In nucleotides, the CDR3 is TGTGCCAGCAGTCCACCGGGACTAGCCTCAGAGACCCAGTACTTC.

V is TRBV9 and J is TRBJ2-1; 9 positions agree with TRBD2. The CDR3 length is 17 residues. The V gene's germline CDR1 is SGDLS and CDR2 YYNGEE. V shed 0 bases and J 3 bases; nucleotides not matched to a gene: 7. This CDR3 reads CASSVAPASGDYNEQFF. The DNA for the CDR3 is TGTGCCAGCAGCGTAGCTCCGGCTAGCGGGGACTACAATGAGCAGTTCTTC.

This clone was detected only once. The rearrangement uses TRBV5-8 and TRBJ2-5, with 9 bases aligning to TRBD1. The CDR3 runs 15 residues. The trim removed 4 bases at V and 2 bases at J, leaving 6 bases unmatched. Per the germline V gene, CDR1 is SGHTS and CDR2 is YDEGEE. CDR3 sequence reads: CASSLRQGVQETQYF. CDR3 DNA sequence: TGTGCCAGCAGCCTGAGACAGGGGGTTCAAGAGACCCAGTACTTC.